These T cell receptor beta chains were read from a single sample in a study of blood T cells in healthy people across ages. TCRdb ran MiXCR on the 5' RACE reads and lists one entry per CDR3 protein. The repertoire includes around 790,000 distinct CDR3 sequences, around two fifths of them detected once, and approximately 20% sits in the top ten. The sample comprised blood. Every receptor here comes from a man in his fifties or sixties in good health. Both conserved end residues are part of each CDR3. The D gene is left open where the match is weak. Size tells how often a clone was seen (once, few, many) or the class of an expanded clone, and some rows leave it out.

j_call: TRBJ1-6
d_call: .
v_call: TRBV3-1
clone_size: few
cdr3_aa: CASSQVQNSPLHF
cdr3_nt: TGTGCCAGCAGCCAAGTGCAGAATTCACCCCTCCACTTT

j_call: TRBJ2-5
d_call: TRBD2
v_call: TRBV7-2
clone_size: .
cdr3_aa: CASSRGDLAGGYQETQYF
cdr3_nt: TGTGCCAGCAGCCGGGGAGATCTAGCGGGGGGGTACCAAGAGACCCAGTACTTC

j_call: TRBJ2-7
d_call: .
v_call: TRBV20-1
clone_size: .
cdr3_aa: CSARSTIVSYEQYF
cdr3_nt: TGCAGTGCTAGGAGCACAATCGTATCCTACGAGCAGTACTTC

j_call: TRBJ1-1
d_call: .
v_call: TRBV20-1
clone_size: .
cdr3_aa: CSARVGGGWAFF
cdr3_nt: TGCAGTGCTAGAGTCGGGGGAGGTTGGGCTTTCTTT

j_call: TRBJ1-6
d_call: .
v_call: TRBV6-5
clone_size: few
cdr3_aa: CASRRGHGANNSPLHF
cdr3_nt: TGTGCCAGCAGAAGGGGACATGGGGCAAATAATTCACCCCTCCACTTT

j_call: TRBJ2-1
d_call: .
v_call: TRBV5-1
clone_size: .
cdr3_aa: CASSFSEAGRNEQFF
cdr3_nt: TGCGCCAGCAGCTTTTCGGAGGCTGGGAGGAATGAGCAGTTCTTC

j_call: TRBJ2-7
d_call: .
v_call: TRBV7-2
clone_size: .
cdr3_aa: CASSPMTDAYEQYF
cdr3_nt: TGTGCCAGCAGCCCTATGACTGATGCCTACGAGCAGTACTTC

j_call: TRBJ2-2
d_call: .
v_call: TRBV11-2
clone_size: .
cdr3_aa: CASSVLPNTGELFF
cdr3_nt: TGTGCCAGCAGCGTTCTACCTAACACCGGGGAGCTGTTTTTT

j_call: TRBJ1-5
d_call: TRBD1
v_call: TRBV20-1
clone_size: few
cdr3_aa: CSARDRQHSNQPQHF
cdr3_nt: TGCAGTGCCAGGGACAGACAACATAGCAATCAGCCCCAGCATTTT

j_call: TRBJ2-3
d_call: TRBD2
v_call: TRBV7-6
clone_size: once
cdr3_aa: CASGPNSGSDTQYF
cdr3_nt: TGTGCCAGCGGGCCCAATAGCGGGTCAGATACGCAGTATTTT

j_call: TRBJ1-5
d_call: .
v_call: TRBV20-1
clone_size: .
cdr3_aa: CSASGQGNQPQHF
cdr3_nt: TGCAGTGCTAGTGGGCAGGGGAATCAGCCCCAGCATTTT

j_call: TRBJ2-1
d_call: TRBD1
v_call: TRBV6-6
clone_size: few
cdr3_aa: CASSYQGARENEQFF
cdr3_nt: TGTGCCAGCAGTTACCAGGGGGCCCGGGAGAATGAGCAGTTCTTC

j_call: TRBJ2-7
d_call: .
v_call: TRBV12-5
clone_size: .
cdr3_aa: CASDLRGNWYEQYF
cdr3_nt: TGTGCTAGTGACCTTCGGGGGAACTGGTACGAGCAGTACTTC

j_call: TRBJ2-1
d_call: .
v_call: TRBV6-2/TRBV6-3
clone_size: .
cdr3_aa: CASRIFGGTYNGQFF
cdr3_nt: TGTGCCAGCAGGATTTTTGGAGGTACCTACAATGGGCAGTTCTTC

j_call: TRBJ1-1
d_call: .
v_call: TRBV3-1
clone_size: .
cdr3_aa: CASSQGPSNTEAFF
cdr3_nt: TGTGCCAGCAGCCAAGGGCCATCGAACACTGAAGCTTTCTTT

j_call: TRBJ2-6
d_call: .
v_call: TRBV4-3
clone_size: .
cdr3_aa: CASSHERSGANVLTF
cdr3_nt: TGCGCCAGCAGCCACGAGCGTTCCGGGGCCAACGTCCTGACTTTC

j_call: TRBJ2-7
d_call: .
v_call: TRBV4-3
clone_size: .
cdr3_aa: CASSQDWGSSYEQYF
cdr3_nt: TGCGCCAGCAGCCAAGATTGGGGGAGCTCCTACGAGCAGTACTTC

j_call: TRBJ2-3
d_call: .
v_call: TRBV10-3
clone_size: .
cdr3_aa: CAIRQAGGTDTQYF
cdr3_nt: TGTGCCATCAGGCAAGCGGGCGGCACAGATACGCAGTATTTT

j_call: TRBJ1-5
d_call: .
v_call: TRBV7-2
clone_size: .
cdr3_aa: CASSLESGRDQPQHF
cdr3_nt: TGTGCCAGCAGCTTAGAGAGTGGAAGGGATCAGCCCCAGCATTTT

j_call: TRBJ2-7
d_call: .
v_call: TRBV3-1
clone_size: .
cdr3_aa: CASSQGLVYEQYF
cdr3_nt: TGTGCCAGCAGCCAAGGTTTGGTCTACGAGCAGTACTTC

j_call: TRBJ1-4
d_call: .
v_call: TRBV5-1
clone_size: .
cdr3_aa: CASSLRGARQNSKLFF
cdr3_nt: TGCGCCAGCAGCTTGCGGGGGGCACGGCAGAATTCAAAACTGTTTTTT

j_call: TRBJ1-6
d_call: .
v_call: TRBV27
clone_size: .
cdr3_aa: CASSFDPLTSSYNSPLHF
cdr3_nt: TGTGCCAGCAGTTTTGATCCCCTCACGAGCTCCTATAATTCACCCCTCCACTTT

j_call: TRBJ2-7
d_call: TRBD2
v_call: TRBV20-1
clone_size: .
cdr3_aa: CSARDLLAVTYEQYF
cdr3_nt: TGCAGTGCTAGAGATCTACTAGCGGTAACCTACGAGCAGTACTTC

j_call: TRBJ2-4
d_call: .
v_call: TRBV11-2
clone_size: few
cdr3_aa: CASSLDIVALNIQYF
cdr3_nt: TGTGCCAGCAGCTTGGACATTGTGGCCTTAAACATTCAGTACTTC

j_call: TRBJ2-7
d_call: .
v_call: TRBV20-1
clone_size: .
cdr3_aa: CSARTDSSLYEQYF
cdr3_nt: TGCAGTGCTAGAACGGACAGCAGCCTCTACGAGCAGTACTTC

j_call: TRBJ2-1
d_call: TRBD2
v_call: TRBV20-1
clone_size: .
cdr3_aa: CSGTKAGAGEQFF
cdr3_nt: TGCAGTGGTACCAAAGCGGGGGCTGGTGAGCAGTTCTTC